The rows below give T cell receptor beta chains drawn from one sample of a study of beta chain features in type 1 diabetes. Produced via immunoSEQ multiplex PCR; TCRdb's table is partial and in-frame only. The sample holds about 370,000 clones, 9.6% seen once. What was sequenced was central memory CD4+ T cells from blood. Receptor source: a man aged 25-40 years with type 1 diabetes. The CDR3 runs from the conserved cysteine through the conserved F or W. A D gene is named only where the DNA matches it firmly. Size is stated for part of the rows, as once, few or many counts, or as a class when the clone is expanded.

>16|TRBJ1-3|many|TRBV5-1|NA
CASSLADTSSGNTIYF
TGCGCCAGCAGCTTGGCCGACACCTCTTCTGGAAACACCATATATTTT
>16|TRBJ1-1|NA|TRBV28|NA
CASSEQAYYLNTEAFF
TGTGCCAGCAGTGAACAGGCCTACTACCTGAACACTGAAGCTTTCTTT
>13|TRBJ2-5|NA|TRBV5-1|TRBD2
CASSVGLGETQYF
TGCGCCAGCAGCGTAGGACTAGGGGAGACCCAGTACTTC
>15|TRBJ1-3|few|TRBV7-3|NA
CASSLQGGPGNTIYF
TGTGCCAGCAGCTTACAGGGTGGCCCTGGAAACACCATATATTTT
>17|TRBJ2-3|few|TRBV14|NA
CASSQDEATGGTDTQYF
TGTGCCAGCAGCCAAGATGAAGCGACAGGAGGTACAGATACGCAGTATTTT
>18|TRBJ2-3|few|TRBV7-9|NA
CASSTFRGAGDVTDTQYF
TGTGCCAGCAGCACATTTCGGGGGGCCGGAGACGTCACAGATACGCAGTATTTT
>16|TRBJ1-1|NA|TRBV30|NA
CAWSVGVRTVNTEAFF
TGTGCCTGGAGTGTCGGGGTTAGGACAGTGAACACTGAAGCTTTCTTT
>16|TRBJ2-2|few|TRBV5-6|NA
CASSLSRGKGTGELFF
TGTGCCAGCAGCCTATCAAGGGGGAAAGGCACCGGGGAGCTGTTTTTT
>12|TRBJ1-2|NA|TRBV2|TRBD1
CASSRGTGGYTF
TGTGCCAGCAGTAGGGGGACAGGCGGCTACACCTTC
>13|TRBJ2-7|NA|TRBV11-2|NA
CASSFRREYEQYF
TGTGCCAGCAGCTTCCGACGGGAGTACGAGCAGTACTTC
>15|TRBJ2-1|few|TRBV6-1|NA
CASSEGVSGYNEQFF
TGTGCCAGCAGTGAAGGAGTTAGCGGATACAATGAGCAGTTCTTC
>17|TRBJ2-1|few|TRBV27|NA
CASSPAPGQGPYNEQFF
TGTGCCAGCAGTCCAGCCCCGGGACAAGGCCCTTACAATGAGCAGTTCTTC
>16|TRBJ2-1|NA|TRBV11-3|TRBD2
CASSFRTSGTYNEQFF
TGTGCCAGCAGTTTTAGGACTAGCGGTACTTACAATGAGCAGTTCTTC
>12|TRBJ2-1|NA|TRBV7-2|NA
CASSLSRGEQFF
TGTGCCAGCAGCCTAAGCAGAGGGGAGCAGTTCTTC
>14|TRBJ2-7|few|TRBV6-6|TRBD2
CASSYVREGGEQYF
TGTGCCAGCAGTTACGTGCGGGAGGGGGGCGAGCAGTACTTC
>13|TRBJ2-7|few|TRBV12-5|TRBD1
CASQRTGSYEQYF
TGTGCTAGTCAGAGGACAGGGTCCTACGAGCAGTACTTC
>14|TRBJ2-5|NA|TRBV5-1|NA
CASSLGRAGETQYF
TGCGCCAGCAGCTTGGGCAGGGCGGGTGAGACCCAGTACTTC
>14|TRBJ2-6|few|TRBV18|NA
CASSPQSGANVLTF
TGTGCCAGCTCACCACAATCCGGGGCCAACGTCCTGACTTTC
>15|TRBJ2-3|NA|TRBV7-8|NA
CASSLDGKGTDTQYF
TGTGCCAGCAGCTTAGACGGGAAGGGCACAGATACGCAGTATTTT
>16|TRBJ2-1|many|TRBV10-2|TRBD2
CASSLLGTSGSHEQFF
TGCGCCAGCAGCCTACTTGGGACTAGCGGGAGTCATGAGCAGTTCTTC
>15|TRBJ2-1|few|TRBV9|TRBD1
CASSVRGGNDNEQFF
TGTGCCAGCAGCGTAAGAGGGGGCAATGACAATGAGCAGTTCTTC
>15|TRBJ2-7|few|TRBV6-5|TRBD2
CASSRTSGRFYEQYF
TGTGCCAGCAGTCGGACTAGCGGGAGATTCTACGAGCAGTACTTC
>13|TRBJ2-2|many|TRBV6-1|NA
CASTRDNTGELFF
TGTGCCAGCACTCGCGATAACACCGGGGAGCTGTTTTTT
>16|TRBJ2-3|NA|TRBV5-4|TRBD2
CASSDPGLAGTDTQYF
TGTGCCAGCAGCGACCCGGGACTAGCGGGGACAGATACGCAGTATTTT
>15|TRBJ2-7|NA|TRBV27|TRBD2
CASSSPKRGAYEQYF
TGTGCCAGCAGTTCCCCTAAGCGGGGCGCCTACGAGCAGTACTTC
>12|TRBJ2-5|NA|TRBV28|NA
CASSSSAETQYF
TGTGCCAGCAGCTCAAGTGCAGAGACCCAGTACTTC
>15|TRBJ1-3|NA|TRBV27|TRBD1
CASSLYGQGRNTIYF
TGTGCCAGCAGTTTGTATGGACAGGGAAGAAACACCATATATTTT
>14|TRBJ2-1|NA|TRBV19|TRBD1
CASSPWDRYNEQFF
TGTGCCAGTAGTCCCTGGGACAGATACAATGAGCAGTTCTTC
>13|TRBJ2-5|NA|TRBV19|NA
CASSRDTEETQYF
TGTGCCAGTAGTAGGGACACCGAAGAGACCCAGTACTTC
>13|TRBJ1-5|many|TRBV27|TRBD1
CASSQGANQPQHF
TGTGCCAGCAGCCAGGGGGCTAATCAGCCCCAGCATTTT
>13|TRBJ2-5|NA|TRBV4-1|NA
CASSQGRGETQYF
TGCGCCAGCAGCCAAGGTAGGGGCGAGACCCAGTACTTC
>16|TRBJ2-7|once|TRBV6-5|NA
CASSYSSPPSRYEQYF
TGTGCCAGCAGTTACTCCTCGCCTCCGAGTAGGTACGAGCAGTACTTC
>15|TRBJ2-3|few|TRBV9|TRBD2
CASSVLAGSTDTQYF
TGTGCCAGCAGCGTTTTAGCGGGAAGCACAGATACGCAGTATTTT
>15|TRBJ2-1|NA|TRBV7-2|TRBD2
CASSFLAGGSHEQFF
TGTGCCAGCAGCTTCTTAGCGGGAGGCTCCCATGAGCAGTTCTTC
>14|TRBJ2-7|NA|TRBV6-6|TRBD1
CASSAPGQGPEQYF
TGTGCCAGCAGCGCACCGGGACAGGGGCCCGAGCAGTACTTC
>14|TRBJ2-4|many|TRBV7-2|NA
CATHGPGAKNIQYF
TGTGCCACCCATGGACCTGGTGCCAAAAACATTCAGTACTTC
>11|TRBJ1-2|NA|TRBV19|NA
CASGQTYGYTF
TGTGCCAGTGGACAGACCTATGGCTACACCTTC